This TCR beta chain was sequenced during a study of identical twins. Study results and limitations: Twin sharing of out-of-frame TCR alpha was underestimated by models in monozygotic pairs.

TCRdb reprocessed the 5' RACE reads via MiXCR and lists one record per CDR3 protein. The sample lists about 530,000 distinct CDR3 sequences; 20% to 25% were seen once. Trimming took 8 bases from V and 3 from J; bases not matched to a gene: 7. This CDR3 has 15 amino acids. Germline CDR1 and CDR2: ENHRY and SYGVKD. Of note for this clonotype: The antigen is unknown.

These data also formed part of another study, on yellow fever vaccine responses in identical twins. That investigation notes: On the reported evidence, twins' vaccine T cell responses seemed partly convergent and partly personalized.

The rearrangement links TRBV10-3 to TRBJ2-2; 9 nucleotides agree with TRBD1. The sample taken for sequencing was CD4+ T cells sorted from blood. This sequence was found in a woman under 30 in good health. DNA for the CDR3: TGTGCCATCGCACCCGGGACAGGGCACACCGGGGAGCTGTTTTTT. This gives the protein CAIAPGTGHTGELFF.